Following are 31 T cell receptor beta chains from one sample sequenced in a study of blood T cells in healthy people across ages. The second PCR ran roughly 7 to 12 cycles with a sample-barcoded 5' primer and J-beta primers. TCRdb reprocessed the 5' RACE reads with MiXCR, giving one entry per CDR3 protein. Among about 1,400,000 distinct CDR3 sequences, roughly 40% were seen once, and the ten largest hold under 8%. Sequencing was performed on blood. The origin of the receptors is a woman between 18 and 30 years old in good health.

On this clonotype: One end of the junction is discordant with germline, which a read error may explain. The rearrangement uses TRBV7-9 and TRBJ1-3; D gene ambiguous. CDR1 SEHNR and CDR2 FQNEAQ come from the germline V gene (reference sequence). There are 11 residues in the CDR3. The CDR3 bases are TGTTCCAGCAGCTTTGAAAACACCATATATTTT. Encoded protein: CSSSFENTIYF.

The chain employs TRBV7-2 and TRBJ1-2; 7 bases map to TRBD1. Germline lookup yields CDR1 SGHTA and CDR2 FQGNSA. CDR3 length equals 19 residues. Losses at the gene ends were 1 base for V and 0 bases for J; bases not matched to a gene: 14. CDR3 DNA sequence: TGTGCCAGCAGCTTAGTTTTTGGGCAGGGGGGCTCTTCTAACTATGGCTACACCTTC. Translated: CASSLVFGQGGSSNYGYTF.

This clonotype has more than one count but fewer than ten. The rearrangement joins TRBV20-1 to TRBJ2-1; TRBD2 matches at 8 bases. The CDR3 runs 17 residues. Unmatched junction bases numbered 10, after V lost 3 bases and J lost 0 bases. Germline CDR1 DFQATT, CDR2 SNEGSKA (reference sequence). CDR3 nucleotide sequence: TGCAGTGCTAGGAGGGCCGGGGGGGGTGTCTCCTACAATGAGCAGTTCTTC. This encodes CSARRAGGGVSYNEQFF.

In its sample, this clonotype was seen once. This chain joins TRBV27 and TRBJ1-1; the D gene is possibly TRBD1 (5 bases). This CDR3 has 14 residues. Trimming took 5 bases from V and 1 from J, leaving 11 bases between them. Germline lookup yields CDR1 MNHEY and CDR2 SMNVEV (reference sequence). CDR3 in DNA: TGTGCCAGCAGTACAGCAGGGTGGAACACTGAAGCTTTCTTT. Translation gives CASSTAGWNTEAFF.

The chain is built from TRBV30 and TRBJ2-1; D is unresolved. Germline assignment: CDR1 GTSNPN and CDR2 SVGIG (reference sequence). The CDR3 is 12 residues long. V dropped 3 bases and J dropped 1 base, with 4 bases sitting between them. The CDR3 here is CAWSGSYNEQFF. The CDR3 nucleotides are TGTGCCTGGAGCGGGTCCTACAATGAGCAGTTCTTC.

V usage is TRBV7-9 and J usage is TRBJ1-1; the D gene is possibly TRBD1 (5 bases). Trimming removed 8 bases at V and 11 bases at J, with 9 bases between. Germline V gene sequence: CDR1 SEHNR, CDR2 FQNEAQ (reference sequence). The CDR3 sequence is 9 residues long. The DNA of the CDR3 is TGTGCCAGCGTCTACAGGGCTTTCTTT. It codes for CASVYRAFF. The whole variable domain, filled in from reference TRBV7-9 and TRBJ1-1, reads DTGVSQNPRHKITKRGQNVTFRCDPISEHNRLYWYRQTLGQGPEFLTYFQNEAQLEKSRLLSDRFSAERPKGSFSTLEIQRTEQGDSAMYLCASVYRAFFGQGTRLTVV.

The CDR3 region has the DNA TGCAGTGCTAGTCAGATGAAGGTGCAGTACTTC. It codes for CSASQMKVQYF. This sequence joins TRBV20-1 and TRBJ2-5; D not certain. This CDR3 contains 11 residues. Trimming stripped 3 bases from V and 11 bases from J, with 13 bases between. The germline V gene has CDR1 DFQATT and CDR2 SNEGSKA (reference sequence).

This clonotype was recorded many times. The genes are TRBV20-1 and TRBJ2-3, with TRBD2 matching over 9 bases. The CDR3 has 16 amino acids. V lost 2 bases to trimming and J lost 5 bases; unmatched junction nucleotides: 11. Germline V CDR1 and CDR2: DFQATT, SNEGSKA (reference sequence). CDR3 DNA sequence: TGCAGTGCTAGACCCCCCCAGCGGGGGGTCAAAGATACGCAGTATTTT. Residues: CSARPPQRGVKDTQYF.

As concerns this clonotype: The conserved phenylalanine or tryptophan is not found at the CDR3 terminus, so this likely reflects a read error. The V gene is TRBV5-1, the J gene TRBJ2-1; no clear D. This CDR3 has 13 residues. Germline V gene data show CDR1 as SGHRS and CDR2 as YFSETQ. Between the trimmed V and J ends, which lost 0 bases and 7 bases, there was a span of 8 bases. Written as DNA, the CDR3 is TGCGCCAGCAGCTTGGCCGGGTCAAATGAGCAGTTCGTC. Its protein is CASSLAGSNEQFV.

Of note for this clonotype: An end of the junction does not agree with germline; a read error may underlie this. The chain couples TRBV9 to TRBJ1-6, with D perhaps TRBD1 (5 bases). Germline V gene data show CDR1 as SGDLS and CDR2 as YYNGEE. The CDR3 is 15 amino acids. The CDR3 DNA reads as TGTACCAGCAGCGCTGGGACCCCTGGGGATTCACCCCTCCACTTT. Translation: CTSSAGTPGDSPLHF.

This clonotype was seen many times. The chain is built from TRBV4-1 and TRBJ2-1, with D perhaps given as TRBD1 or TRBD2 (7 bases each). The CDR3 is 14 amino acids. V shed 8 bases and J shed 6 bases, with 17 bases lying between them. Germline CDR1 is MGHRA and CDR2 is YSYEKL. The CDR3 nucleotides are TGCGCCAGCTCAGGGGGGGATCCGGGCAATGAGCAGTTCTTC. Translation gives CASSGGDPGNEQFF.

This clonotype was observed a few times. In DNA form, the CDR3 reads TGTGCCAGCAGGACGCGGCTCGCCTACAATGAGCAGTTCTTC. Its translation is CASRTRLAYNEQFF. The chain combines TRBV6-6 with TRBJ2-1; D is unclear. CDR1 and CDR2 from the germline V gene are MNHNY and SVGAGI (reference sequence). The CDR3 is 14 residues long. V gave up 6 bases and J gave up 2 bases, with 11 bases separating them.

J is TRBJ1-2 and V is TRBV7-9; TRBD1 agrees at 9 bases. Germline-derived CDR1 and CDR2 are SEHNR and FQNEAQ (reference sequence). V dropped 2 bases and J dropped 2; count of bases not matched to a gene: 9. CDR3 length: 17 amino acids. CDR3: CASSLTLQGQGNYGYTF. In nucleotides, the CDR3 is TGTGCCAGCAGCTTAACCCTCCAGGGACAGGGCAACTATGGCTACACCTTC.

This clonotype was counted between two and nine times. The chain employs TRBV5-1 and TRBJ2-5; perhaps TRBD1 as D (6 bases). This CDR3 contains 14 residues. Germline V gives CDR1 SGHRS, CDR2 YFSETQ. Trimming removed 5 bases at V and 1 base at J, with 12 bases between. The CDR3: CASSRDISQETQYF. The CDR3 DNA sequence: TGCGCCAGCAGTCGGGACATTAGCCAAGAGACCCAGTACTTC.

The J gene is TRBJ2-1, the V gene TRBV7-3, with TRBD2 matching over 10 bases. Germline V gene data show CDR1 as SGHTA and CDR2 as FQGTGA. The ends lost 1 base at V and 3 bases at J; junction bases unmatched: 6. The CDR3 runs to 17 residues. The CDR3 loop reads CASSLSIASGGYNEQFF. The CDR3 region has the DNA TGTGCCAGCAGCTTAAGTATCGCTAGCGGGGGCTACAATGAGCAGTTCTTC.

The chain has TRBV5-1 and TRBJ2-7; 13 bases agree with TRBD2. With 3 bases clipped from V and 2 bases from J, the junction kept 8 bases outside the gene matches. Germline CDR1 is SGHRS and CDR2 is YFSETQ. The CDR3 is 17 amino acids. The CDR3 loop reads CASSSGLAGEWAYEQYF. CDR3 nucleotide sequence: TGCGCCAGCAGCTCCGGACTAGCGGGAGAGTGGGCCTACGAGCAGTACTTC.

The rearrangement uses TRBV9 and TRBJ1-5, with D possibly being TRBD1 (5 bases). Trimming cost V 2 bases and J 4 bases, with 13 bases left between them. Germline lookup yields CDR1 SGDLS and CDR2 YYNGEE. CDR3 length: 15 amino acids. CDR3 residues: CASSVTGTLNQPQHF. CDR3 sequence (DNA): TGTGCCAGCAGCGTTACGGGGACCCTTAATCAGCCCCAGCATTTT.

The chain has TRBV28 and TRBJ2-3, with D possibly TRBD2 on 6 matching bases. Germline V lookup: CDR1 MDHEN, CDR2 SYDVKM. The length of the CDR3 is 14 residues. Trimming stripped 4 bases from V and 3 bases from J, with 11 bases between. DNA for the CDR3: TGTGCCAGCAGTTCGACTAGGTCGACAGATACGCAGTATTTT. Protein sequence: CASSSTRSTDTQYF.

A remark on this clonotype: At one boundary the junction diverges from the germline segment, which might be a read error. The CDR3 nucleotides are TGTGCCAGCAGGACCGGGACGCTTTACAATGTGCAGTTCTTC. Its translation is CASRTGTLYNVQFF. V usage is TRBV11-2 and J usage is TRBJ2-1, with D possibly called TRBD1 or TRBD2 (5 bases each). This CDR3 has 14 amino acids. Germline V gives CDR1 SGHAT, CDR2 FQNNGV.

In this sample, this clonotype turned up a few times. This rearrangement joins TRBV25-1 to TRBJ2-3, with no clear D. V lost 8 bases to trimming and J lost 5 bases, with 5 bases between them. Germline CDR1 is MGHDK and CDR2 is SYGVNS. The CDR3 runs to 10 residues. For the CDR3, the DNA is TGTGCCAGCTTCAAAGATACGCAGTATTTT. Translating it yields CASFKDTQYF.

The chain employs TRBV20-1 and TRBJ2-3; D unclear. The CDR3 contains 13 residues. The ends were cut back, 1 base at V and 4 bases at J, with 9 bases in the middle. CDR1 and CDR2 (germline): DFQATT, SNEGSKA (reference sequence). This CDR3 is CSARGGTPDTQYF. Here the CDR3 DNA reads TGCAGTGCTAGAGGGGGTACCCCAGATACGCAGTATTTT.

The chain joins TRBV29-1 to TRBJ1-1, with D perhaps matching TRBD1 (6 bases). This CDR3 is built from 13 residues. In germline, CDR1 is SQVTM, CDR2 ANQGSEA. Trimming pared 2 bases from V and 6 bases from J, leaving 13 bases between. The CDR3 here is CSVEQGLSAEAFF. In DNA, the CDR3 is TGCAGCGTTGAACAGGGGTTATCGGCTGAAGCTTTCTTT. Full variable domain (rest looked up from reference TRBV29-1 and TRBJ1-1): SAVISQKPSRDICQRGTSLTIQCQVDSQVTMMFWYRQQPGQSLTLIATANQGSEATYESGFVIDKFPISRPNLTFSTLTVSNMSPEDSSIYLCSVEQGLSAEAFFGQGTRLTVV.

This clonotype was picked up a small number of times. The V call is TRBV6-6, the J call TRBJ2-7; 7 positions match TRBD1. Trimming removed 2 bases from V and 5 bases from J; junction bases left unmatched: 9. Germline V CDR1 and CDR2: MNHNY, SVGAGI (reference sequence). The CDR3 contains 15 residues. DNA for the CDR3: TGTGCCAGCAGTTACCCTATGACAGGGTCCCACGAGCAGTACTTC. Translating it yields CASSYPMTGSHEQYF.

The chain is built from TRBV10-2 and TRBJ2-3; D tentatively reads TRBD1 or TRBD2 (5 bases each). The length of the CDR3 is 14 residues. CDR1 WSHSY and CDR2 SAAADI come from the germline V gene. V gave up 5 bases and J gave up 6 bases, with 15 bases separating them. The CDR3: CASSSVGTTDTQYF. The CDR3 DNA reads TGCGCCAGCAGTTCCGTCGGGACGACGGATACGCAGTATTTT.

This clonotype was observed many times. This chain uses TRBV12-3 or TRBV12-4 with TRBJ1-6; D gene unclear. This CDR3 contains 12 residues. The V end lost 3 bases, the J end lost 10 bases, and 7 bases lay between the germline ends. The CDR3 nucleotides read TGTGCCAGCAGTTTTGCCGCCTCACCCCTCCACTTT. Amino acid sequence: CASSFAASPLHF.

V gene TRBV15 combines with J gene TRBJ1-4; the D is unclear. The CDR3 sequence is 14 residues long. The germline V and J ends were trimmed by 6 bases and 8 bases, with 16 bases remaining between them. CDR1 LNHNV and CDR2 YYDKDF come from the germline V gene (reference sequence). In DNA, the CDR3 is TGTGCCACCAGTGTTTCGTCCAACGAGGAAAAACTGTTTTTT. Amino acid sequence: CATSVSSNEEKLFF.

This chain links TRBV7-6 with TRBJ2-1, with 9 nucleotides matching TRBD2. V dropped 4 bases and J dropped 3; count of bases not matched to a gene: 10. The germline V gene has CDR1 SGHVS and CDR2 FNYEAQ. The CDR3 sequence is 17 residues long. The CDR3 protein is CASSSQGGGDFYNEQFF. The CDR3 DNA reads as TGTGCCAGCAGCTCTCAGGGCGGGGGGGACTTCTACAATGAGCAGTTCTTC.

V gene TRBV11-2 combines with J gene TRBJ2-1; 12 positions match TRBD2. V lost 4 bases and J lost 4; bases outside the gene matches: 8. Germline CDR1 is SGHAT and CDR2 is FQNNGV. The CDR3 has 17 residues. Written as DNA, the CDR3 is TGTGCCAGCAGCTCGACTAGCGGGGGATTAAGATACAATGAGCAGTTCTTC. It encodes CASSSTSGGLRYNEQFF.

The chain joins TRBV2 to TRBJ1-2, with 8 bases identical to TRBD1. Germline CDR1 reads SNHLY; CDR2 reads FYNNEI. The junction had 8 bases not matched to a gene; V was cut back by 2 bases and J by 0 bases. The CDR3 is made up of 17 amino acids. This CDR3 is CASSESGGNSANYGYTF. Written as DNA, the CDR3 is TGTGCCAGCAGTGAATCAGGGGGCAATTCAGCTAACTATGGCTACACCTTC.

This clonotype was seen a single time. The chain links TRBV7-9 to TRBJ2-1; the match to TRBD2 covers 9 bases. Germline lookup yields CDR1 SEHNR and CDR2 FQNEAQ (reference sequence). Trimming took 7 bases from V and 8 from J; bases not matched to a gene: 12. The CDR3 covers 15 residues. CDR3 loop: CASKNIAGADHEQFF. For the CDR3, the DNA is TGTGCCAGCAAAAATATAGCGGGAGCAGACCATGAGCAGTTCTTC.

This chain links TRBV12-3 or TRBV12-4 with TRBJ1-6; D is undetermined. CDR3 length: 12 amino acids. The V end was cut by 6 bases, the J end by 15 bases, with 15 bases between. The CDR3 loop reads CASRPDHSVLHF. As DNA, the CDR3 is TGTGCCAGCAGACCGGACCACAGTGTCCTCCACTTT.